The T cell receptor (beta chain) described here comes from a study of T-cell reconstitution after alpha-beta-depleted transplantation in children. Germline assignment: CDR1 SEHNR and CDR2 FQNEAQ (reference sequence). The CDR3 extends over 15 amino acids. The V and J ends lost 6 bases and 4 bases, in that order; junction bases with no gene match: 9. For TCRbeta, the library was prepared with unique molecular identifiers. TCRdb re-analysed the PCR reads in MiXCR, keeping a single row per CDR3 protein. The repertoire consists of 440,000 or so distinct CDR3 sequences, with over 40% occurring once and the leading ten covering around 29%.

J is TRBJ2-7 and V is TRBV7-9; 10 nucleotides line up with TRBD1. This specimen consisted of PBMCs, obtained before TCRalphabeta/CD19-depleted stem cell transplant. This receptor was obtained from a girl aged 2-10 years with aplastic anemia, due to receive a stem cell transplant. The CDR3 region is CASRNPGTGAYEQYF. As DNA, the CDR3 is TGTGCCAGCAGGAACCCCGGGACAGGGGCTTACGAGCAGTACTTC.